This T cell receptor (beta chain) was found in a study of shared clonotypes between healthy human individuals. Study at large: Those who served as donors were two women and a few men between the ages of 18 and 49. There were three CD4 naive, three CD4 memory, two CD8 naive and one CD8 memory plates per donor. Study-level points and caveats: Limitation of the genetic and exposure-history diversity represented came from the few donors.

This CDR3 comprises 12 residues. The germline gives CDR1 SGHDN, CDR2 FVKESK. Profiled with immunoSEQ multiplex PCR; TCRdb holds only in-frame clones, not every one. Of roughly 1 million clones detected, about 75% appear once; the ten largest clones hold approximately 1.5%. As regards this clone: The target antigen is unknown. Since a far larger clone is one base different, this is likely a read error.

The V call is TRBV14, the J call TRBJ1-2; the D is unclear. The TCR was taken from a man younger than 35 in good health. The material sequenced was memory CD4+ T cells sorted from blood. The sample's subset: CD45RA-negative fraction. The CDR3 region is CASSAKGAYYAF. As DNA, the CDR3 is TGTGCCAGCAGCGCCAAGGGCGCCTACTACGCCTTC.